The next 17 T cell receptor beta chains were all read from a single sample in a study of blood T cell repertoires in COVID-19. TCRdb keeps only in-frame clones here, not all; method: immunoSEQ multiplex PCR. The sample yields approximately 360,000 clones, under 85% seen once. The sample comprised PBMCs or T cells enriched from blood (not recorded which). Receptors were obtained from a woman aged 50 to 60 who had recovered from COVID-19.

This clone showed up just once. CDR3 amino acids: CASSGLAGGLLADTQYF. CDR3 coding DNA: TGTGCCAGCAGCGGACTAGCGGGGGGGCTGCTTGCAGATACGCAGTATTTT. The rearrangement uses TRBV5-6 and TRBJ2-3, with 15 bases matching TRBD2. The CDR3 has 17 residues. The V segment lost 4 bases and the J segment 4 bases; nucleotides outside the gene matches: 7. CDR1 SGHDT and CDR2 YYEEEE come from the germline V gene.

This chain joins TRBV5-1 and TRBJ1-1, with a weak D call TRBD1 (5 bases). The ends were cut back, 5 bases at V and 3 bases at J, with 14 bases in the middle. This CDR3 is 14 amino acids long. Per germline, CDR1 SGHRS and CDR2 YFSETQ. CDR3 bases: TGCGCCAGCAGTATAAGGGGCAGGGACACTGAAGCTTTCTTT. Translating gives CASSIRGRDTEAFF. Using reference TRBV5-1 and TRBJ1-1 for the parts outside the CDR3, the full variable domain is KAGVTQTPRYLIKTRGQQVTLSCSPISGHRSVSWYQQTPGQGLQFLFEYFSETQRNKGNFPGRFSGRQFSNSRSEMNVSTLELGDSALYLCASSIRGRDTEAFFGQGTRLTVV.

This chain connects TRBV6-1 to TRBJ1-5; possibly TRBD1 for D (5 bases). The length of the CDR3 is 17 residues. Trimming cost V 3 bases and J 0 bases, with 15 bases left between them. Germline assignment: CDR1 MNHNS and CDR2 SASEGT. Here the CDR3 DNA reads TGTGCCAGCAGTGAGGGGTTTGGCGGGGGTAGCAATCAGCCCCAGCATTTT. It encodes CASSEGFGGGSNQPQHF.

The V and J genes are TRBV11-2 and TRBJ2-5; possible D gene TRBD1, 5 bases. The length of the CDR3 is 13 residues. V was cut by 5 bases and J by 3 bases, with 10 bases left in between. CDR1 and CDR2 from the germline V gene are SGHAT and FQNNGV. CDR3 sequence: CASSQDKKETQYF. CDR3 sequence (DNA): TGTGCCAGCAGCCAGGACAAAAAAGAGACCCAGTACTTC.

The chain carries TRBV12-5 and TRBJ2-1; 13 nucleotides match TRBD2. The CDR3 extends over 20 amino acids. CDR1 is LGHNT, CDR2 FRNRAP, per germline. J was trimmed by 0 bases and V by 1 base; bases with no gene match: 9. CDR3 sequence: CASGLGWTSGRLSSYNEQFF. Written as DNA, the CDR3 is TGTGCTAGTGGTTTGGGTTGGACTAGCGGGAGACTGAGCTCCTACAATGAGCAGTTCTTC. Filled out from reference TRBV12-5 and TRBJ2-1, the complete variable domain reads DARVTQTPRHKVTEMGQEVTMRCQPILGHNTVFWYRQTMMQGLELLAYFRNRAPLDDSGMPKDRFSAEMPDATLATLKIQPSEPRDSAVYFCASGLGWTSGRLSSYNEQFFGPGTRLTVL.

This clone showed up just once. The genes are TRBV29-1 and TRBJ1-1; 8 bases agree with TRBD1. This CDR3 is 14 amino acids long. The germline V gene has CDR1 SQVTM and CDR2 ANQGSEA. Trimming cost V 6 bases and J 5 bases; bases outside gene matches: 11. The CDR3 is CSVPPGQGVTEAFF. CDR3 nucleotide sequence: TGCAGCGTCCCCCCAGGACAGGGTGTTACTGAAGCTTTCTTT.

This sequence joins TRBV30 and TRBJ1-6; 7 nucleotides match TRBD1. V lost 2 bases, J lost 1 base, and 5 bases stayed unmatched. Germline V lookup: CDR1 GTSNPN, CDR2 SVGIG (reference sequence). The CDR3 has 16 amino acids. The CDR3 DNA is TGTGCCTGGAGTCCGAGACAGGGTTCCTATAATTCACCCCTCCACTTT. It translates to CAWSPRQGSYNSPLHF.

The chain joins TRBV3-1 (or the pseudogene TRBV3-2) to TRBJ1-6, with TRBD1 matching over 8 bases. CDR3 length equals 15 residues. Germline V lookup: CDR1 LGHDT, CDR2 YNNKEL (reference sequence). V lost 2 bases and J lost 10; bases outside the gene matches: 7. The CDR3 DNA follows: TGTGCCAGCAGCCAAAGGACAGGGAGAGAATCACCCCTCCACTTT. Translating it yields CASSQRTGRESPLHF.

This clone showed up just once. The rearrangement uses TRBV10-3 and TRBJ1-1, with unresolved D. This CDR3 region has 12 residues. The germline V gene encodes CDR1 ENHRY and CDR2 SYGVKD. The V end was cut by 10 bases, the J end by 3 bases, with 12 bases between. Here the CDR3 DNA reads TGTGCCACTACTGGTAGTTACACTGAAGCTTTCTTT. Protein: CATTGSYTEAFF.

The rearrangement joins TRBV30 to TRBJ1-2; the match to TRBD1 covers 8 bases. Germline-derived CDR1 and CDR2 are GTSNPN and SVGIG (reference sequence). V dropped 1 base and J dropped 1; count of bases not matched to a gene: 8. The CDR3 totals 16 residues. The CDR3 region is CAWSASWGQVNYGYTF. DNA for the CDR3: TGTGCCTGGAGTGCCTCATGGGGACAGGTTAACTATGGCTACACCTTC. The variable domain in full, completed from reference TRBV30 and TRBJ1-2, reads SQTIHQWPATLVQPVGSPLSLECTVEGTSNPNLYWYRQAAGRGLQLLFYSVGIGQISSEVPQNLSASRPQDRQFILSSKKLLLSDSGFYLCAWSASWGQVNYGYTFGSGTRLTVV.

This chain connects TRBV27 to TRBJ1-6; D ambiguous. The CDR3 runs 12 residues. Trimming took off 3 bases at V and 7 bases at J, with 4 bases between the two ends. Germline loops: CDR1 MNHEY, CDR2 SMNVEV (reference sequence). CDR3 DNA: TGTGCCAGCAGTTTGCGAAATTCACCCCTCCACTTT. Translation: CASSLRNSPLHF.

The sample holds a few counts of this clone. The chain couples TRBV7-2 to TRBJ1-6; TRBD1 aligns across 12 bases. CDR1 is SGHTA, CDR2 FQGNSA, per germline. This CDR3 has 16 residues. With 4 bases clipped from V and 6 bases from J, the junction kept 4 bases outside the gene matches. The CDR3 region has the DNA TGTGCCAGCAGCTCCCCGGGACAGGGGGCTAATTCACCCCTCCACTTT. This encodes CASSSPGQGANSPLHF.

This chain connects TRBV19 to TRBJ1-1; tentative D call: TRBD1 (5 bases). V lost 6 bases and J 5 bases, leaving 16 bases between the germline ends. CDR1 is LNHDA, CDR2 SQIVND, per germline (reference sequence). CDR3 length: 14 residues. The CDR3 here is CASREWGEGTEAFF. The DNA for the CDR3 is TGTGCCAGTAGGGAATGGGGGGAGGGTACTGAAGCTTTCTTT.

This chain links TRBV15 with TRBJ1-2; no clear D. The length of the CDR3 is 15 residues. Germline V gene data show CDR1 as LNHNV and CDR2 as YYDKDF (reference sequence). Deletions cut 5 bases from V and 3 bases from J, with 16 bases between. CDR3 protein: CATSPRTDAYYGYTF. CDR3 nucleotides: TGTGCCACCAGCCCGCGCACAGACGCCTACTATGGCTACACCTTC.

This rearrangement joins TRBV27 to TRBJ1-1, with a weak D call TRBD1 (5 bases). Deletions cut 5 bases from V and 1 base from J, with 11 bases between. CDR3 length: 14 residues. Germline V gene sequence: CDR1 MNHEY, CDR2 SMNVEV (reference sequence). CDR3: CASSPLRENTEAFF. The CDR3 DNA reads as TGTGCCAGCAGTCCCCTCAGGGAGAACACTGAAGCTTTCTTT.

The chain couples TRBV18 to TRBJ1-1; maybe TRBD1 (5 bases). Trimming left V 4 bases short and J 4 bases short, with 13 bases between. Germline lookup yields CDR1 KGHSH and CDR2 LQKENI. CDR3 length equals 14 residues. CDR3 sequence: CASSLQTGGTEAFF. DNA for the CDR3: TGTGCCAGCTCACTACAAACGGGGGGCACTGAAGCTTTCTTT.

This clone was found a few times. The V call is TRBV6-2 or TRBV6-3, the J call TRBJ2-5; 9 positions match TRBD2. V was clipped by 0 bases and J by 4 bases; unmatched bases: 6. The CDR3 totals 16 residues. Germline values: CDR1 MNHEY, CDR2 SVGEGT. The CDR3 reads CASSYSRASGVETQYF. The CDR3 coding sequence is TGTGCCAGCAGTTACTCGAGGGCTAGCGGGGTAGAGACCCAGTACTTC.